This TCR beta chain was profiled in a study of cytomegalovirus exposure and HLA in healthy donors. Turning to the study itself: Falling in the Caucasian-associated ancestry cluster were roughly 86% of 350 to 400 genotyped donors.

60 Vbeta and 13 Jbeta primers were used in PCR. Clones were sequenced by immunoSEQ multiplex PCR, and TCRdb holds only the in-frame ones, with some missing. The data hold 140,000 to 150,000 clones, with 65% to 85% observed a single time. Germline lookup yields CDR1 SGHRS and CDR2 YFSETQ. This CDR3 has 15 amino acids. Between the trimmed V and J ends, which lost 4 bases and 3 bases, there was a span of 15 bases. The sample comprised PBMCs. This sequence was found in a man younger than 45 in good health and CMV-seronegative. This chain joins TRBV5-1 and TRBJ2-3; possibly TRBD2 for D (6 bases). For the CDR3, the DNA is TGCGCCAGCAGCAACAACGGGGGAGGAACAGATACGCAGTATTTT. This encodes CASSNNGGGTDTQYF.